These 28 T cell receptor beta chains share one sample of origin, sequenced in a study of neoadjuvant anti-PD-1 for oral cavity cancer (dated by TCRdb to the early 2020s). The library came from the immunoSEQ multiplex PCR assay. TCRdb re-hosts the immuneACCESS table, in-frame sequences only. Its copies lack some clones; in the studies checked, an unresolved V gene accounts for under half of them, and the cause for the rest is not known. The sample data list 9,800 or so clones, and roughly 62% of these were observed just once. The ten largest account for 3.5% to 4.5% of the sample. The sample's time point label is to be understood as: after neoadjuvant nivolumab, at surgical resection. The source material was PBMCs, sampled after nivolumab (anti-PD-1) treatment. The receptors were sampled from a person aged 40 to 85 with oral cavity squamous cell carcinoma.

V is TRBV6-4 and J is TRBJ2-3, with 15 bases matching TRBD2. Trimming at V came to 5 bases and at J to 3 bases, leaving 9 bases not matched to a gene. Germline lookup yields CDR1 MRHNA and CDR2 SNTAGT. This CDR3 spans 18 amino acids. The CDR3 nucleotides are TGTGCCAGCAGTCCAATCGGGACTAGCGGGAGGACGACAGATACGCAGTATTTT. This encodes CASSPIGTSGRTTDTQYF.

Here the CDR3 reads CASSEASGYNEQFF. The DNA for the CDR3 is TGTGCCAGCAGTGAAGCTAGCGGTTACAATGAGCAGTTCTTC. This chain joins TRBV6-1 and TRBJ2-1; tentatively, D is TRBD2 (6 bases). The CDR3 covers 14 residues. V was trimmed by 0 bases and J by 4 bases, leaving 7 bases between them. Germline values: CDR1 MNHNS, CDR2 SASEGT.

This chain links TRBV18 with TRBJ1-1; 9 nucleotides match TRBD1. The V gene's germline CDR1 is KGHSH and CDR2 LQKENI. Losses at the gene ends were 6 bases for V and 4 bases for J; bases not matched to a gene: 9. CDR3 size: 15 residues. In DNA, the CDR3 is TGTGCCAGCTCCACACAGGGGGCAAGGGGCACTGAAGCTTTCTTT. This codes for CASSTQGARGTEAFF.

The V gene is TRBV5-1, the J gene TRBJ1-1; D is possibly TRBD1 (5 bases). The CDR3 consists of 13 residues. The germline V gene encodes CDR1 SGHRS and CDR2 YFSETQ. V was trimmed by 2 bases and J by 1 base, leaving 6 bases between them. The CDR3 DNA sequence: TGCGCCAGCAGCTTCAGGGCGAACACTGAAGCTTTCTTT. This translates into CASSFRANTEAFF.

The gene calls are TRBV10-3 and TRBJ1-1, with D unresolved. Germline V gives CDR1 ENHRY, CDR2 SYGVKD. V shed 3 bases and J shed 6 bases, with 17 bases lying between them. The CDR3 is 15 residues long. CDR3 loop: CAISEEGGHRAEAFF. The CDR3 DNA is TGTGCCATCAGTGAAGAGGGCGGTCATAGGGCTGAAGCTTTCTTT.

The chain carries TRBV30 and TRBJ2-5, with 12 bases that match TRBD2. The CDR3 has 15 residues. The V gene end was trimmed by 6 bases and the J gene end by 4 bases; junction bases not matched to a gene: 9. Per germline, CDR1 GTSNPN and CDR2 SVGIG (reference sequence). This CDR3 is CACTSELAGGETQYF. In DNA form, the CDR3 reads TGTGCCTGTACATCGGAACTAGCGGGAGGAGAGACCCAGTACTTC.

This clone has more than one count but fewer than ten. CDR3 amino acids: CAWSGTWGNSYNEQFF. CDR3 in DNA: TGTGCCTGGAGCGGTACATGGGGGAACTCCTACAATGAGCAGTTCTTC. The V gene is TRBV30, the J gene TRBJ2-1; tentatively, D is TRBD1 or TRBD2 (5 bases each). Germline lookup yields CDR1 GTSNPN and CDR2 SVGIG (reference sequence). The CDR3 covers 16 residues. V lost 3 bases, J lost 0 bases, and 15 bases lay in between.

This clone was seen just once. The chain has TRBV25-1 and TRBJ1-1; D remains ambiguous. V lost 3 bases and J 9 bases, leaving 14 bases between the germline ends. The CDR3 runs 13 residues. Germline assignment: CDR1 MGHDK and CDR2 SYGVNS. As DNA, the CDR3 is TGTGCCAGCAGTGATCCTATAGGCCACCAAGCTTTCTTT. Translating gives CASSDPIGHQAFF.

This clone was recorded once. The CDR3 DNA sequence: TGTGCCAGCAGCTTAGCAACGAGCTCCTACGAGCAGTACTTC. Protein sequence: CASSLATSSYEQYF. This rearrangement joins TRBV7-6 to TRBJ2-7; D not certain. There are 14 residues in the CDR3. V was clipped by 0 bases and J by 0 bases, with 6 bases between them. Germline V lookup: CDR1 SGHVS, CDR2 FNYEAQ.

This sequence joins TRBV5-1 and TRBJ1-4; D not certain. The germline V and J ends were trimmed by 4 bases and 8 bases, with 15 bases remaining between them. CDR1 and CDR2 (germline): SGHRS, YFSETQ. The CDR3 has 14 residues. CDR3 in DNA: TGCGCCAGCAGCCTGCGGACGGGAGAGGAAAAACTGTTTTTT. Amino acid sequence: CASSLRTGEEKLFF. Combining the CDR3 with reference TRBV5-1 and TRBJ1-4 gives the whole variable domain KAGVTQTPRYLIKTRGQQVTLSCSPISGHRSVSWYQQTPGQGLQFLFEYFSETQRNKGNFPGRFSGRQFSNSRSEMNVSTLELGDSALYLCASSLRTGEEKLFFGSGTQLSVL.

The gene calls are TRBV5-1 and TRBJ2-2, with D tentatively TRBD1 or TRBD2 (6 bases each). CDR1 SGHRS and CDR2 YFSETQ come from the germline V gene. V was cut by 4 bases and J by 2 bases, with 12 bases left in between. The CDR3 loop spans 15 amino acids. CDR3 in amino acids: CASSPRGPNTGELFF. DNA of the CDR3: TGCGCCAGCAGCCCCCGGGGGCCCAACACCGGGGAGCTGTTTTTT. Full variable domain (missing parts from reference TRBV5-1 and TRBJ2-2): KAGVTQTPRYLIKTRGQQVTLSCSPISGHRSVSWYQQTPGQGLQFLFEYFSETQRNKGNFPGRFSGRQFSNSRSEMNVSTLELGDSALYLCASSPRGPNTGELFFGEGSRLTVL.

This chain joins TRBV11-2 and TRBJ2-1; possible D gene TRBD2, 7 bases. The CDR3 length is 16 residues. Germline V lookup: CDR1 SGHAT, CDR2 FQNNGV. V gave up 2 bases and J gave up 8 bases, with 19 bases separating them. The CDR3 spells CASSLLRGGTAHEQFF. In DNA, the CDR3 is TGTGCCAGCAGCTTATTGAGGGGGGGGACTGCCCATGAGCAGTTCTTC.

CDR3 sequence reads: CASSYSGTPDETQYF. The CDR3 coding sequence is TGTGCCAGCAGTTACTCAGGGACTCCGGACGAGACCCAGTACTTC. The rearrangement joins TRBV6-5 to TRBJ2-5; the D gene is possibly TRBD2 (6 bases). The CDR3 is 15 amino acids. V shed 0 bases and J shed 5 bases, with 13 bases lying between them. Per germline, CDR1 MNHEY and CDR2 SVGAGI.

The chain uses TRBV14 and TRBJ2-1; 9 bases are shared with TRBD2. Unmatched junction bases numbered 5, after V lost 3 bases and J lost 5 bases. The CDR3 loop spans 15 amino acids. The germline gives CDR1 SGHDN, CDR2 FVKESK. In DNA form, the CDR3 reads TGTGCCAGCAGCCAGTCTAGCGGGGCCAACAATGAGCAGTTCTTC. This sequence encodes CASSQSSGANNEQFF.

The CDR3 here is CASSEATGGREKLFF. CDR3 in DNA: TGTGCCAGCAGTGAAGCAACAGGGGGCCGTGAAAAACTGTTTTTT. The chain is built from TRBV6-1 and TRBJ1-4, with 9 bases fitting TRBD1. The CDR3 runs to 15 residues. Germline values: CDR1 MNHNS, CDR2 SASEGT. With V trimmed by 0 bases and J by 7 bases, 3 bases remained unmatched.

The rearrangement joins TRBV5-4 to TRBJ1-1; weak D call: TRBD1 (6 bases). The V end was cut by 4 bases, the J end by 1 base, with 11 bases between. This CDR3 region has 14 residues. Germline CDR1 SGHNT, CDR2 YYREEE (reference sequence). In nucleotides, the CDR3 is TGTGCCAGCAGCGGATGGACAGCGAACACTGAAGCTTTCTTT. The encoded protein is CASSGWTANTEAFF.

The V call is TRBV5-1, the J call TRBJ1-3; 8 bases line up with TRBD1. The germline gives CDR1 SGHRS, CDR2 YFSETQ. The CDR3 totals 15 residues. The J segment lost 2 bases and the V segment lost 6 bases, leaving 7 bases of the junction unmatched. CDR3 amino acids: CASMSGRGPGNTIYF. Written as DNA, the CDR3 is TGCGCCAGCATGTCCGGCAGGGGGCCTGGAAACACCATATATTTT.

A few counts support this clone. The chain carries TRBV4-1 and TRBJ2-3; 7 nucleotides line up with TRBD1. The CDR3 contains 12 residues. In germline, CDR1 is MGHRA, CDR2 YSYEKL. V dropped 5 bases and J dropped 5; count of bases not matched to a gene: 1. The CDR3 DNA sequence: TGCGCCAGCAGCTGGACAGGAGATACGCAGTATTTT. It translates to CASSWTGDTQYF.

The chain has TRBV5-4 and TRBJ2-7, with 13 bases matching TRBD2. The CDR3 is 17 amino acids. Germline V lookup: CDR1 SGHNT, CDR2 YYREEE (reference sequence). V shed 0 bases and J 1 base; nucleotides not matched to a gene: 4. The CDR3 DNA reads TGTGCCAGCAGCTTGGGACTAGCGGGGGGCCTTTCCTACGAGCAGTACTTC. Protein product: CASSLGLAGGLSYEQYF.

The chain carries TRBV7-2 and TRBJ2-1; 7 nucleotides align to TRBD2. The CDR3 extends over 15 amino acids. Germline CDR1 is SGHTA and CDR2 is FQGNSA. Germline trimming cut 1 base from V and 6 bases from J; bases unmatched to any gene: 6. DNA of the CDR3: TGTGCCAGCAGCTTAGAACTAGCGAGGGGCAATGAGCAGTTCTTC. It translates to CASSLELARGNEQFF.

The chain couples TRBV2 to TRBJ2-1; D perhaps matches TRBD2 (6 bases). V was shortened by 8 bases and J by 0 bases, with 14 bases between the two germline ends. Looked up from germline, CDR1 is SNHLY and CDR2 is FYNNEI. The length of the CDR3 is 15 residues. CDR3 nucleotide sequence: TGTGCCAGCGGCCGGGACTCGAGCTCCTACAATGAGCAGTTCTTC. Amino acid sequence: CASGRDSSSYNEQFF.

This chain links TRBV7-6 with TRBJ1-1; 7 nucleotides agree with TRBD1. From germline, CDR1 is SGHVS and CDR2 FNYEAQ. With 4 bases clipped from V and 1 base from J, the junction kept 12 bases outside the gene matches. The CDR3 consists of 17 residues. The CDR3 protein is CASSSGGSGGSNTEAFF. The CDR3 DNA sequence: TGTGCCAGCAGCTCAGGGGGATCGGGGGGATCGAACACTGAAGCTTTCTTT.

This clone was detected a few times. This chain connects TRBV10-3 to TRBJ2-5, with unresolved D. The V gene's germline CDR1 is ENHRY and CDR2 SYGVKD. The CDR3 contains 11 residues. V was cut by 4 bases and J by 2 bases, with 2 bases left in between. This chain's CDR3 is CAISAQETQYF. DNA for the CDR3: TGTGCCATCAGTGCGCAAGAGACCCAGTACTTC.

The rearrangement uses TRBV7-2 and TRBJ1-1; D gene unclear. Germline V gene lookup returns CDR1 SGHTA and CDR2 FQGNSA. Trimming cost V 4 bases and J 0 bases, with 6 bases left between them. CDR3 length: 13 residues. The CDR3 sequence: CASSSPVNTEAFF. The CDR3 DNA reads TGTGCCAGCAGCTCCCCAGTGAACACTGAAGCTTTCTTT.

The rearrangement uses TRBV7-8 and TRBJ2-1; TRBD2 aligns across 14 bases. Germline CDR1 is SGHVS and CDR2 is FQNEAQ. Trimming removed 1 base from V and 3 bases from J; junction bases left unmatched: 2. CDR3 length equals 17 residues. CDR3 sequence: CASSLEGTSGSYNEQFF. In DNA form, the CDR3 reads TGTGCCAGCAGCTTAGAGGGGACTAGCGGGAGCTACAATGAGCAGTTCTTC.

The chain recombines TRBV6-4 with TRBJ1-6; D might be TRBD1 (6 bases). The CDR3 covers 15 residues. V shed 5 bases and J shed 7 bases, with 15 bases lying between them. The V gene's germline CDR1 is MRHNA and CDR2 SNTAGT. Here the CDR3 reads CASSRQGGNNSPLHF. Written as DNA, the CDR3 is TGTGCCAGCAGTAGACAAGGGGGAAACAATTCACCCCTCCACTTT.

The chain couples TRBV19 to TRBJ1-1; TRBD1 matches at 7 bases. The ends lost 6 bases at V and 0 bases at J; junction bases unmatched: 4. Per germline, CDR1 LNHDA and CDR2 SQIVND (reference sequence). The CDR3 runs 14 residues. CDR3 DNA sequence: TGTGCCAGTAGCCGGGACAGTATGAACACTGAAGCTTTCTTT. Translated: CASSRDSMNTEAFF.

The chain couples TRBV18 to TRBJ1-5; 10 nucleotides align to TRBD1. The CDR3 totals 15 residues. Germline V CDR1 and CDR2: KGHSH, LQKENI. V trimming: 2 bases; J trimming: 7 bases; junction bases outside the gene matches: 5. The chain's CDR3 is CASSPSDRGPQPQHF. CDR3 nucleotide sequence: TGTGCCAGCTCACCATCCGACAGGGGGCCCCAGCCCCAGCATTTT.